Shown below are 21 T cell receptor beta chains from a single sample sequenced in a study of blood T cell repertoires in COVID-19. Sequencing was performed with immunoSEQ multiplex PCR; in TCRdb, only in-frame clones are kept and a portion is missing. The sample contains 350,000 to 450,000 clones, about 89% of which appear only once. What was sequenced was PBMCs or T cells enriched from blood (not recorded which). All receptors come from a woman between 40 and 50 years old who had been exposed to COVID-19.

This chain links TRBV5-1 with TRBJ1-2, with D perhaps TRBD1 (5 bases). The ends were cut back, 4 bases at V and 0 bases at J, with 16 bases in the middle. The CDR3 sequence is 16 residues long. Germline V lookup: CDR1 SGHRS, CDR2 YFSETQ. The CDR3 sequence is CASSPQTAQANYGYTF. In DNA form, the CDR3 reads TGCGCCAGCAGCCCTCAGACAGCACAAGCTAACTATGGCTACACCTTC.

This sequence joins TRBV25-1 and TRBJ1-6; D is undetermined. Germline V lookup: CDR1 MGHDK, CDR2 SYGVNS. CDR3 size: 15 residues. Trimming pared 0 bases from V and 3 bases from J, leaving 6 bases between. The CDR3 DNA sequence: TGTGCCAGCAGTGAATATCCTAGCTATAATTCACCCCTCCACTTT. Amino acids: CASSEYPSYNSPLHF. Full variable domain (missing parts from reference TRBV25-1 and TRBJ1-6): EADIYQTPRYLVIGTGKKITLECSQTMGHDKMYWYQQDPGMELHLIHYSYGVNSTEKGDLSSESTVSRIRTEHFPLTLESARPSHTSQYLCASSEYPSYNSPLHFGNGTRLTVT.

This clone was seen once. The chain recombines TRBV19 with TRBJ1-5; D is uncertain. Germline lookup yields CDR1 LNHDA and CDR2 SQIVND (reference sequence). The ends were cut back, 6 bases at V and 4 bases at J, with 19 bases in the middle. The CDR3 spans 16 residues. CDR3 bases: TGTGCCAGTAGCAAGGGAGTCACCCAACGGAATCAGCCCCAGCATTTT. This translates into CASSKGVTQRNQPQHF. Full variable domain (missing parts from reference TRBV19 and TRBJ1-5): DGGITQSPKYLFRKEGQNVTLSCEQNLNHDAMYWYRQDPGQGLRLIYYSQIVNDFQKGDIAEGYSVSREKKESFPLTVTSAQKNPTAFYLCASSKGVTQRNQPQHFGDGTRLSIL.

This clone was picked up one time. The CDR3: CASSLGDRGSATNEKLFF. In DNA, the CDR3 is TGTGCCAGCAGCTTAGGCGACAGGGGGTCCGCAACTAATGAAAAACTGTTTTTT. The V and J genes are TRBV7-9 and TRBJ1-4; 9 nucleotides agree with TRBD1. V was pared by 1 base and J by 0 bases, with 6 bases of the junction left unmatched. The CDR3 has 18 residues. CDR1 and CDR2 (germline): SEHNR, FQNEAQ (reference sequence).

The chain combines TRBV6-5 with TRBJ2-5; D is possibly TRBD1 (5 bases). CDR1 is MNHEY, CDR2 SVGAGI, per germline. The CDR3 totals 14 residues. Trimming stripped 4 bases from V and 5 bases from J, with 14 bases between. The CDR3 reads CASSFRTRRETQYF. The CDR3 bases are TGTGCCAGCAGTTTCCGGACAAGGCGGGAGACCCAGTACTTC.

The chain is built from TRBV24-1 and TRBJ2-3; 9 positions match TRBD2. V shed 5 bases, J shed 0 bases, and the junction held 20 bases outside the gene matches. Germline V lookup: CDR1 KGHDR, CDR2 SFDVKD. The CDR3 spans 21 residues. The DNA for the CDR3 is TGTGCCACCAGTGCCCACAAGGCCGGGACTAGCATTAAGATAAGCACAGATACGCAGTATTTT. As protein: CATSAHKAGTSIKISTDTQYF.

J is TRBJ1-2 and V is TRBV24-1; 8 bases are shared with TRBD1. There are 14 residues in the CDR3. After removal of 7 bases from V and 5 bases from J, the junction contained 8 bases not matched to a gene. The V gene's germline CDR1 is KGHDR and CDR2 SFDVKD. CDR3 nucleotides: TGTGCCACCAGACAGACAGGGGTCGGTTATGGCTACACCTTC. Residues: CATRQTGVGYGYTF.

V is TRBV5-5 and J is TRBJ1-1, with D perhaps matching TRBD1 (6 bases). This CDR3 region has 15 residues. CDR1 is SGHKS, CDR2 YYEKEE, per germline (reference sequence). Trimming cost V 2 bases and J 1 base, with 12 bases left between them. The CDR3 bases are TGTGCCAGCAGCTTTTCCGGACAGACGAACACTGAAGCTTTCTTT. Protein product: CASSFSGQTNTEAFF.

The chain links TRBV5-1 to TRBJ1-4, with D unresolved. The CDR3 runs to 13 residues. The germline V gene has CDR1 SGHRS and CDR2 YFSETQ. Trimming removed 4 bases from V and 3 bases from J, with 7 bases in between. The chain's CDR3 is CASSRGSNEKLFF. The CDR3, as DNA: TGCGCCAGCAGCCGAGGTTCTAATGAAAAACTGTTTTTT.

The chain couples TRBV3-1 (or the pseudogene TRBV3-2) to TRBJ2-3; 13 bases are a match to TRBD2. The V gene end was trimmed by 4 bases and the J gene end by 1 base; junction bases not matched to a gene: 2. The CDR3 has 16 amino acids. Germline V CDR1 and CDR2: LGHDT, YNNKEL (reference sequence). The DNA for the CDR3 is TGTGCCAGCAGCCTTACTAGCGGGGGGGGCACAGATACGCAGTATTTT. It is translated as CASSLTSGGGTDTQYF.

J is TRBJ1-2 and V is TRBV7-2; 11 bases fit TRBD1. V gave up 5 bases and J gave up 3 bases; unmatched junction bases: 2. The germline V gene has CDR1 SGHTA and CDR2 FQGNSA. This CDR3 is 14 amino acids long. The CDR3 protein is CASSRDRGDYGYTF. CDR3 in DNA: TGTGCCAGCAGCCGGGACAGGGGGGACTATGGCTACACCTTC.

CDR3 DNA sequence: TGTGCCAGCAGCTTTGACAGGGACACTGAAGCTTTCTTT. It codes for CASSFDRDTEAFF. The chain uses TRBV11-1 and TRBJ1-1; 7 nucleotides agree with TRBD1. V was pared by 3 bases and J by 3 bases, with 1 base of the junction left unmatched. Germline assignment: CDR1 SGHAT and CDR2 FQDESV (reference sequence). CDR3 length equals 13 residues. Using reference TRBV11-1 and TRBJ1-1 for the parts outside the CDR3, the full variable domain is EAEVAQSPRYKITEKSQAVAFWCDPISGHATLYWYRQILGQGPELLVQFQDESVVDDSQLPKDRFSAERLKGVDSTLKIQPAELGDSAMYLCASSFDRDTEAFFGQGTRLTVV.

This chain uses TRBV4-1 with TRBJ2-7; 9 bases are shared with TRBD2. CDR1 and CDR2 (germline): MGHRA, YSYEKL. The V gene end was trimmed by 2 bases and the J gene end by 4 bases; junction bases not matched to a gene: 6. This CDR3 is 15 amino acids long. CDR3 bases: TGCGCCAGCAGCCAATTAGCGGGAGACCGGTACGAGCAGTACTTC. It encodes CASSQLAGDRYEQYF.

The J gene is TRBJ1-4, the V gene TRBV18, with D uncertain. V lost 1 base and J lost 3, with 6 bases in between. The CDR3 length is 14 residues. From germline, CDR1 is KGHSH and CDR2 LQKENI. Here the CDR3 DNA reads TGTGCCAGCTCACCACTCCCCGCTAATGAAAAACTGTTTTTT. Translating it yields CASSPLPANEKLFF.

The chain employs TRBV4-1 and TRBJ1-5; the match to TRBD1 covers 12 bases. Germline CDR1 MGHRA, CDR2 YSYEKL. Trimming took 2 bases from V and 9 from J; bases not matched to a gene: 8. CDR3 length: 16 amino acids. The CDR3 loop reads CASSQTPGQGAWPQHF. CDR3 bases: TGCGCCAGCAGCCAAACCCCGGGACAGGGGGCTTGGCCCCAGCATTTT.

A single count supports this clone. The CDR3 loop reads CAFQPAAGRGGVRDSNQPQHF. CDR3 nucleotide sequence: TGTGCCTTCCAACCCGCCGCGGGGCGCGGGGGAGTGAGGGATAGCAATCAGCCCCAGCATTTT. The rearrangement links TRBV30 to TRBJ1-5, with TRBD1 as a possible D gene (5 bases). Trimming took off 7 bases at V and 0 bases at J, with 34 bases between the two ends. This CDR3 has 21 residues. Germline-derived CDR1 and CDR2 are GTSNPN and SVGIG (reference sequence).

A word on this clone: Other DNA variants within this sample encode the same CDR3. The chain links TRBV19 to TRBJ1-2; 7 positions agree with TRBD1. The CDR3 is 13 residues long. Germline trimming cut 4 bases from V and 2 bases from J; bases unmatched to any gene: 1. Germline values: CDR1 LNHDA, CDR2 SQIVND (reference sequence). DNA of the CDR3: TGTGCCAGTAGTACGACAGGGAACTATGGCTACACCTTC. Its translation: CASSTTGNYGYTF.

The rearrangement uses TRBV6-1 and TRBJ2-7; 11 bases are a match to TRBD2. Germline CDR1 reads MNHNS; CDR2 reads SASEGT. This CDR3 contains 16 residues. The ends lost 0 bases at V and 1 base at J; junction bases unmatched: 2. The DNA for the CDR3 is TGTGCCAGCAGTGAAGCACTAGCGGGAGTGTCCTACGAGCAGTACTTC. Protein: CASSEALAGVSYEQYF.

This sequence joins TRBV29-1 and TRBJ1-1; D unresolved. The CDR3 length is 15 residues. V dropped 6 bases and J dropped 5 bases, with 22 bases sitting between them. Germline CDR1 SQVTM, CDR2 ANQGSEA. CDR3 nucleotide sequence: TGCAGCGTCATCGGACGCCGGCTCGGGGAAACTGAAGCTTTCTTT. This gives the protein CSVIGRRLGETEAFF.

The chain links TRBV30 to TRBJ2-2, with 7 bases fitting TRBD2. The trim removed 6 bases at V and 2 bases at J, leaving 6 bases unmatched. This CDR3 contains 14 residues. Germline loops: CDR1 GTSNPN, CDR2 SVGIG (reference sequence). The CDR3 DNA is TGTGCCTGCTCGGGACTATTTAACACCGGGGAGCTGTTTTTT. Its translation: CACSGLFNTGELFF.

The chain joins TRBV19 to TRBJ1-5; no clear D gene. Germline-derived CDR1 and CDR2 are LNHDA and SQIVND (reference sequence). The V end was cut by 3 bases, the J end by 3 bases, with 12 bases between. This CDR3 spans 15 amino acids. The CDR3 nucleotides are TGTGCCAGTAGTATTCCCGGGATCTTCAATCAGCCCCAGCATTTT. Residues: CASSIPGIFNQPQHF.